Listed here is a single T cell receptor beta chain. As processed by the authors: Estimation of nucleated cell counts was performed using reference gene primer amplification. The repertoire was sequenced with immunoSEQ multiplex PCR; TCRdb's copy has only in-frame clones and lacks some. V, J and clone size derive from that table, while D and trimming were established from the DNA sequence. The table shows 100,000 or so clones, with about four fifths occurring only once. Germline V lookup: CDR1 MNHEY, CDR2 SMNVEV (reference sequence). The CDR3 has 16 amino acids. Trimming stripped 2 bases from V and 4 bases from J, with 16 bases between. This entry comes from a study of blood T cell repertoires in COVID-19. About the research overall: From the United States, Italy and Spain came samples of acute and convalescent COVID-19. T cells, B-cell-depleted T cells, or PBMCs supplied cDNA or gDNA.

Sequencing used peripheral blood. The source of this sequence is a man older than 75 with acute or convalescent COVID-19. The rearrangement joins TRBV27 to TRBJ2-3, with TRBD1 as a possible D gene (5 bases). The CDR3 sequence: CASSLQTQEFADTQYF. CDR3 sequence (DNA): TGTGCCAGCAGTTTACAGACACAGGAATTTGCAGATACGCAGTATTTT.